This paragraph reports one T cell receptor (beta chain). The data were taken from a study of blood T cell repertoires in COVID-19. V dropped 0 bases and J dropped 6; count of bases not matched to a gene: 18. The germline gives CDR1 KGHSH, CDR2 LQKENI. CDR3 length equals 20 residues. Here immunoSEQ multiplex PCR was the method, and the copy in TCRdb shows in-frame clones only, minus some. This table has roughly 130,000 clones, about four fifths appearing once. The source of this sequence is a woman in her forties or fifties with acute or convalescent COVID-19. Source material: peripheral blood. V is TRBV18 and J is TRBJ1-5; the match to TRBD1 covers 9 bases. The CDR3 nucleotides read TGTGCCAGCTCACCACCGGTCCCTCCTACAGGGGGCTTAGGGAGTCAGCCCCAGCATTTT. It encodes CASSPPVPPTGGLGSQPQHF.